This T cell receptor (beta chain) was retrieved from a study of shared clonotypes between healthy human individuals. Study results and caveats: Among donors, the sharing of clonotypes was expected to be influenced by sequencing depth.

The table came from immunoSEQ multiplex PCR; TCRdb's copy has only in-frame clones and leaves some out. Of nearly 1,000,000 clones in the sample, approximately 80% are singletons; the top ten hold approximately 1.5%. The V segment lost 0 bases and the J segment 3 bases; nucleotides outside the gene matches: 0. Germline assignment: CDR1 ENHRY and CDR2 SYGVKD. CDR3 length: 14 amino acids. A remark on this clone: Its matching antigen is unknown.

This receptor was obtained from a man aged 18 to 29 in good health. The rearrangement joins TRBV10-3 to TRBJ2-3; 7 bases are a match to TRBD1. The material sequenced was memory CD4+ T cells sorted from blood. Subset meaning: CD45RA-negative fraction. The CDR3 bases are TGTGCCATCAGTGAGTCGACAGGGACAGATACGCAGTATTTT. This gives the protein CAISESTGTDTQYF.